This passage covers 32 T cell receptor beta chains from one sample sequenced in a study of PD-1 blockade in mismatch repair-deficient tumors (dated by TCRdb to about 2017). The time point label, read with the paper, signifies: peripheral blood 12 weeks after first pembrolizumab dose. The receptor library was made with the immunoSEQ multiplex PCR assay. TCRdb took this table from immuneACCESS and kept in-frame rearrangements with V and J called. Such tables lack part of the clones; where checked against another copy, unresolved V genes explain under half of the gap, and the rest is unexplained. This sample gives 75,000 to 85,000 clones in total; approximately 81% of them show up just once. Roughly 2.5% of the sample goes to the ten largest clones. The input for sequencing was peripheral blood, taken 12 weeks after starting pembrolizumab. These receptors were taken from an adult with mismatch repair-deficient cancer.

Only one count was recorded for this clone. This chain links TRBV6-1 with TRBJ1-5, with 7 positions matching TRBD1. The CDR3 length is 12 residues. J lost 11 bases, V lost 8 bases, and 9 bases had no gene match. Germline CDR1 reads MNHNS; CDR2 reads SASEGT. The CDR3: CASSLDRMTQHF. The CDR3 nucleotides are TGTGCCAGCTCCCTGGACAGGATGACCCAGCATTTT.

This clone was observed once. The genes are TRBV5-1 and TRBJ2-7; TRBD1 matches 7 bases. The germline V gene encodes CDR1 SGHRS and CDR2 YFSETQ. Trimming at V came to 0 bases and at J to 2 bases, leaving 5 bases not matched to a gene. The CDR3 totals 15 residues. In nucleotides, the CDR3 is TGCGCCAGCAGCTTGGGACAGGGCCTACCCTACGAGCAGTACTTC. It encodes CASSLGQGLPYEQYF.

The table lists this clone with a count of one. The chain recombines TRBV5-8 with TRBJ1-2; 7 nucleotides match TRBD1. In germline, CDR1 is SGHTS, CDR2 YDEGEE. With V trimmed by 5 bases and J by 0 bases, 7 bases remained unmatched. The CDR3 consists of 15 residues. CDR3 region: CASSGGTATNYGYTF. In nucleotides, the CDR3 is TGTGCCAGCAGTGGGGGGACAGCTACTAACTATGGCTACACCTTC.

The CDR3 sequence is CASREAGGLTDTQYF. CDR3 sequence (DNA): TGTGCCAGCAGGGAAGCGGGGGGGCTCACAGATACGCAGTATTTT. The J gene is TRBJ2-3, the V gene TRBV27; 10 positions match TRBD2. CDR1 and CDR2 (germline): MNHEY, SMNVEV (reference sequence). CDR3 length: 15 residues. J lost 2 bases, V lost 6 bases, and 5 bases had no gene match.

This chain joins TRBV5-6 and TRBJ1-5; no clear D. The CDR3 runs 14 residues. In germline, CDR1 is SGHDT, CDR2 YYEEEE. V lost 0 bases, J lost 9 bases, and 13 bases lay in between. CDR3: CASSLGGAKGPQHF. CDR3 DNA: TGTGCCAGCAGCTTGGGGGGAGCAAAGGGGCCCCAGCATTTT.

CDR3 loop: CASSPESYGYTF. In DNA, the CDR3 is TGTGCCAGCTCACCAGAAAGCTATGGCTACACCTTC. The chain links TRBV18 to TRBJ1-2; no definite D call. Trimming left V 2 bases short and J 4 bases short, with 5 bases between. The CDR3 extends over 12 amino acids. Germline CDR1 is KGHSH and CDR2 is LQKENI.

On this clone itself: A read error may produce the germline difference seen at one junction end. The CDR3 here is CASSLEGSGGQEQFF. Here the CDR3 DNA reads TGTGCTAGCAGCTTAGAAGGTAGCGGGGGGCAGGAGCAGTTCTTC. V and J are TRBV7-7 and TRBJ2-1; 10 bases fit TRBD2. CDR3 length: 15 amino acids. The germline V gene encodes CDR1 SSHAT and CDR2 FNYEAQ (reference sequence).

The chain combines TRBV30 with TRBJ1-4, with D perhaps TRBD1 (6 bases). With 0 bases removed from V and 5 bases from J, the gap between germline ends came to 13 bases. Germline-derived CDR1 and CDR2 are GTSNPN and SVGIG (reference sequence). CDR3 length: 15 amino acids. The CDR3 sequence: CAWSVVRGGNEKLFF. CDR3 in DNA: TGTGCCTGGAGTGTAGTCAGGGGTGGGAATGAAAAACTGTTTTTT.

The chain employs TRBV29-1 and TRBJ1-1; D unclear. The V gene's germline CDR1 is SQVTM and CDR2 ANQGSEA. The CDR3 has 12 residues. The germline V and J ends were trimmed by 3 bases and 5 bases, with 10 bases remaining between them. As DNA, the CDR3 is TGCAGCGTTGAGGTGGGCCAGACTGAAGCTTTCTTT. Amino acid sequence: CSVEVGQTEAFF.

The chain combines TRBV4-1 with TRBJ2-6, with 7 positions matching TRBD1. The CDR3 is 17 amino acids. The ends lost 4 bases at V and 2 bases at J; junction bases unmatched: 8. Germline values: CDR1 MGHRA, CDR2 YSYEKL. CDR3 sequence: CASSPRQGRAGANVLTF. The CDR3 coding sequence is TGCGCCAGCAGCCCTAGACAGGGAAGAGCTGGGGCCAACGTCCTGACTTTC.

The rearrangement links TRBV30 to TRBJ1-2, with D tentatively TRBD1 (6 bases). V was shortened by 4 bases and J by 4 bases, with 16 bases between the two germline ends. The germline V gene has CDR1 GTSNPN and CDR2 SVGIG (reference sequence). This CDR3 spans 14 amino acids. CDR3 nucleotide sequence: TGTGCCTGGAAGTGGGGGCGGACCGCCTATGGCTACACCTTC. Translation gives CAWKWGRTAYGYTF.

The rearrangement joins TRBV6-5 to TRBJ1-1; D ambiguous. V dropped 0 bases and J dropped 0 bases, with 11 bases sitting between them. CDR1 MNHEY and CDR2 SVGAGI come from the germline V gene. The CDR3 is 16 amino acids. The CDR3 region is CASSYSRTAMNTEAFF. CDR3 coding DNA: TGTGCCAGCAGTTACTCCCGGACGGCCATGAACACTGAAGCTTTCTTT.

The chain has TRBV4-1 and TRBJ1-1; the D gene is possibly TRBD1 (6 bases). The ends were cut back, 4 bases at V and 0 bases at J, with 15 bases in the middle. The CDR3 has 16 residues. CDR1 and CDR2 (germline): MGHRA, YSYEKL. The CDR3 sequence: CASSLGLRGMNTEAFF. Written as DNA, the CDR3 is TGCGCCAGCAGCCTAGGACTCAGGGGAATGAACACTGAAGCTTTCTTT.

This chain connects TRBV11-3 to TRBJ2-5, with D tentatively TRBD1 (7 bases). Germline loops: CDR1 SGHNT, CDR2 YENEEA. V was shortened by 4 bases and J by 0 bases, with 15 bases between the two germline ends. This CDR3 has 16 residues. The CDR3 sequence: CASSSLGGQNQETQYF. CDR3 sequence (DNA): TGTGCCAGCAGCTCCCTGGGGGGACAGAACCAAGAGACCCAGTACTTC. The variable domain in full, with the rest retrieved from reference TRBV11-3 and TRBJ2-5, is EAGVVQSPRYKIIEKKQPVAFWCNPISGHNTLYWYLQNLGQGPELLIRYENEEAVDDSQLPKDRFSAERLKGVDSTLKIQPAELGDSAVYLCASSSLGGQNQETQYFGPGTRLLVL.

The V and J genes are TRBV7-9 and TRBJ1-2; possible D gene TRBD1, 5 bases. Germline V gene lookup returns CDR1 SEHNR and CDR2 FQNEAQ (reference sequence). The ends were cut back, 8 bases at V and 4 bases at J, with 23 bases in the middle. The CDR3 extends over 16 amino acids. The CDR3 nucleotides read TGTGCCAGCTTTCGGTCGGGGACGGAAAATATCTATGGCTACACCTTC. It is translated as CASFRSGTENIYGYTF.

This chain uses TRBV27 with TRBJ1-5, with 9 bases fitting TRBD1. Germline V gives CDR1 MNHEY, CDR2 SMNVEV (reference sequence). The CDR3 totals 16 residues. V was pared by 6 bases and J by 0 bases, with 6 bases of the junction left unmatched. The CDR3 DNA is TGTGCCAGCAGCCGACAGGGGGGGGGTAGCAATCAGCCCCAGCATTTT. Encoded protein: CASSRQGGGSNQPQHF.

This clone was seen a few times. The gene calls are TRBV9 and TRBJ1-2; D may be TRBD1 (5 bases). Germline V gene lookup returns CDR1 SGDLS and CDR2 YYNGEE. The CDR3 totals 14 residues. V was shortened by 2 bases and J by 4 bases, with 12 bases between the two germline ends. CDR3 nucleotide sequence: TGTGCCAGCAGCGTTCGGGGGGGTGTCTATGGCTACACCTTC. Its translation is CASSVRGGVYGYTF.

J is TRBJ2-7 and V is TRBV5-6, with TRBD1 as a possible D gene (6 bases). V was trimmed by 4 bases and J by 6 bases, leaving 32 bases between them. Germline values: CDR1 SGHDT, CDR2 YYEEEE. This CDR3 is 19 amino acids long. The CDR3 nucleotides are TGTGCCAGCAGCCAGGTCGGTTTAAGGGGGACATTCCTTTTTGGCGAGCAGTACTTC. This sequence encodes CASSQVGLRGTFLFGEQYF.

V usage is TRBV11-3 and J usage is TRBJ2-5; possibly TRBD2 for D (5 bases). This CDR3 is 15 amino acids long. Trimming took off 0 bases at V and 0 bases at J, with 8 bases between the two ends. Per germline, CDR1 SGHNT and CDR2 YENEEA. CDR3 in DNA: TGTGCCAGCAGCTTAGAAGCGGCGTACCAAGAGACCCAGTACTTC. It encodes CASSLEAAYQETQYF.

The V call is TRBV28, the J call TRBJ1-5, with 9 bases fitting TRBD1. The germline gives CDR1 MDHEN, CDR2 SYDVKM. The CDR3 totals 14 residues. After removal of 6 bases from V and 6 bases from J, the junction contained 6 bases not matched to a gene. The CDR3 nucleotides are TGTGCCAGCAGGGCTACAGGGGGCCTTCAGCCCCAGCATTTT. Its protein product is CASRATGGLQPQHF.

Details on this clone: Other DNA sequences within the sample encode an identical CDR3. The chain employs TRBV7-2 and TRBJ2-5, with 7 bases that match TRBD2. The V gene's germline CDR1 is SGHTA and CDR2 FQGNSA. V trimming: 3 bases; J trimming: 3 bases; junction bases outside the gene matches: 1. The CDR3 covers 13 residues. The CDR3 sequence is CASSFAGEETQYF. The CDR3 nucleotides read TGTGCCAGCAGCTTCGCGGGAGAAGAGACCCAGTACTTC.

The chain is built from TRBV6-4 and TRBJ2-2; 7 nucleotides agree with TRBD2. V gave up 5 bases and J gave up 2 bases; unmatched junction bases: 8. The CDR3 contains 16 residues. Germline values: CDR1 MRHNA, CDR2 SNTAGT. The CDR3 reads CASSPGTTFNTGELFF. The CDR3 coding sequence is TGTGCCAGCAGTCCCGGGACTACCTTTAACACCGGGGAGCTGTTTTTT.

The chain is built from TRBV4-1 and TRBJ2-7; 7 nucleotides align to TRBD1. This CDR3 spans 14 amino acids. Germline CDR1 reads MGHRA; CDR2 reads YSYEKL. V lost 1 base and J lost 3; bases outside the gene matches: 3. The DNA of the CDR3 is TGCGCCAGCAGCCAAGGACAGGGTAGCTACGAGCAGTACTTC. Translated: CASSQGQGSYEQYF.

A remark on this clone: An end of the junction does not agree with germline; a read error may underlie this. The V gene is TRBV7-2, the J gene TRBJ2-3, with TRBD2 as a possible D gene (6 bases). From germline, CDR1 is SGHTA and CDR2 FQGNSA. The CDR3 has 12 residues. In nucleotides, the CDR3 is TGTGCCGGCAGCTTTGGGGGGGATACGCAGTATTTT. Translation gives CAGSFGGDTQYF.

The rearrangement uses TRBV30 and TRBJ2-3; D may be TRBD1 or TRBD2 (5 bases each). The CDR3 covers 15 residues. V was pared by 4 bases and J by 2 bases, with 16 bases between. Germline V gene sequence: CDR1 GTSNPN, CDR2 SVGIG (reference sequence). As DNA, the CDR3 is TGTGCCTGGATCCCCCCGGGACCTAACACAGATACGCAGTATTTT. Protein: CAWIPPGPNTDTQYF.

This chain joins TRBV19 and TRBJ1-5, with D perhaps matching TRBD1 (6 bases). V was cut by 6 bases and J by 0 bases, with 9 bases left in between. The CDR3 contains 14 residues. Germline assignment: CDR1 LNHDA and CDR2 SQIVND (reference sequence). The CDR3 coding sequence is TGTGCCAGTAGCTACAGGGTTAGCAATCAGCCCCAGCATTTT. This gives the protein CASSYRVSNQPQHF.

In DNA, the CDR3 is TGTGCCAGCAGCTTACCGCCCGGACGGGCGGGTGGGGAGACCCAGTACTTC. This gives the protein CASSLPPGRAGGETQYF. The V and J genes are TRBV11-2 and TRBJ2-5, with D possibly TRBD2 on 5 matching bases. V dropped 2 bases and J dropped 5 bases, with 21 bases sitting between them. This CDR3 spans 17 amino acids. Germline V lookup: CDR1 SGHAT, CDR2 FQNNGV.

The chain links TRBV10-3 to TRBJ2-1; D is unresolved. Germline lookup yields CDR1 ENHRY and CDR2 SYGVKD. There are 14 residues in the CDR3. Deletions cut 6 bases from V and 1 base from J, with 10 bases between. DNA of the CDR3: TGTGCCATCAGGCGTGAAGAGTCCTACAATGAGCAGTTCTTC. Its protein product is CAIRREESYNEQFF.

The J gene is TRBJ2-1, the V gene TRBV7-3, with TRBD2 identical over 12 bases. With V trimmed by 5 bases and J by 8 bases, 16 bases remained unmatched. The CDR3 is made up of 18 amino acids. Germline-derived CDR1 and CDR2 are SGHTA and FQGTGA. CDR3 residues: CASSPGPSGRAVVYEQFF. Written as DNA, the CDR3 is TGTGCCAGCAGCCCCGGGCCTAGCGGGAGGGCCGTAGTATATGAGCAGTTCTTC. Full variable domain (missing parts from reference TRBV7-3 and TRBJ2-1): GAGVSQTPSNKVTEKGKYVELRCDPISGHTALYWYRQSLGQGPEFLIYFQGTGAADDSGLPNDRFFAVRPEGSVSTLKIQRTERGDSAVYLCASSPGPSGRAVVYEQFFGPGTRLTVL.

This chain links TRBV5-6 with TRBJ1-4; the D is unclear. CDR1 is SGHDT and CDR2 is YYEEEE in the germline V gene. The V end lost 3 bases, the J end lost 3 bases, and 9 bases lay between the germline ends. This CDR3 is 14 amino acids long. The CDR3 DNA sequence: TGTGCCAGCAGCTCCCGAAGGTCTAATGAAAAACTGTTTTTT. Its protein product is CASSSRRSNEKLFF.

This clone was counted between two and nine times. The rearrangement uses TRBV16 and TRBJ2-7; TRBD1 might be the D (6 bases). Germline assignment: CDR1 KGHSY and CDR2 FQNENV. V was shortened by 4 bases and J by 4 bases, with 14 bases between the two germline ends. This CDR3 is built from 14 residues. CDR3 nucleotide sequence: TGTGCCAGCAGCCCCACAGGGAATTATTACGAGCAGTACTTC. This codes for CASSPTGNYYEQYF. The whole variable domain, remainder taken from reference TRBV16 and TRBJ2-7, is GEEVAQTPKHLVRGEGQKAKLYCAPIKGHSYVFWYQQVLKNEFKFLISFQNENVFDETGMPKERFSAKCLPNSPCSLEIQATKLEDSAVYFCASSPTGNYYEQYFGPGTRLTVT.

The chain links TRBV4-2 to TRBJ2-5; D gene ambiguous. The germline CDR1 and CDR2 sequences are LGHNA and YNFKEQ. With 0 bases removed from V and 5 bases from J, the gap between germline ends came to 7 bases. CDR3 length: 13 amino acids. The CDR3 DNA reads TGTGCCAGCAGCCAAGATTTACGGGAGACCCAGTACTTC. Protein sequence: CASSQDLRETQYF.